The sequence of this TCR beta chain was determined in a study of graft-versus-host responses after intestinal transplantation (dated by TCRdb to the early 2020s). In the study overall: The transplants that recipients received were multivisceral, liver-intestinal, or isolated intestinal. Rather than being sequenced by the commercial service, samples from a few later patients were sequenced in-house on an Illumina MiSeq and processed with MiXCR. A peak of at least 4% donor T cells among recipient peripheral blood mononuclear cells was the definition used for donor T cell macrochimerism. The cohort enrolled approximately 24 intestinal transplant recipients including one retransplant, and a few patients lacking pretransplant specimens were excluded. Alloreactive clones were identified by sequencing pre-transplant mixed lymphocyte reaction products and comparing these products with unstimulated pre-transplant donor and recipient T cells. Every recipient was given anti-thymocyte globulin induction, followed by around three years of maintenance tacrolimus and steroids. After intestinal transplantation, graft-versus-host and host-versus-graft alloreactive T cell clones in the graft, circulation and bone marrow were tracked using bulk TCR-beta CDR3 sequencing. Beyond this particular receptor, the publication reports: Conclusions were limited by the relatively low number and heterogeneity of intestinal transplant patients. Peak levels of circulating GvH clones were associated with declines in HvG clones early after transplant. GvH clones were detected in recipient bone marrow, and some of these GvH clones were observed earlier in ileal mucosa or blood, consistent with an intestinal mucosal origin. High GvH to HvG T cell clonal ratios were observed in the allografts of patients with donor T cell macrochimerism.

V is cut back by 0 bases and J by 6 bases, with 4 bases in the junction unmatched. Per the germline V gene, SGDLS is the CDR1 and YYNGEE is the CDR2. Measured from the cysteine to the phenylalanine, the CDR3 is 14 residues long. The kept DNA is CDR3 alone, 42 bases in frame from the first base. Blood samples were collected up to 4 times in the first month after transplant and then at least monthly when available. In the case of this clone: No antigen is known for it. No quality values exist for individual bases; no much larger clone is one base distant.

Library construction relied on the immunoSEQ multiplex PCR assay. For most patients, genomic DNA was subjected to high-throughput TCR-beta CDR3 sequencing by Adaptive Biotechnologies. Per the authors' processing: TCR sequencing data were retrieved from Adaptive's ImmunoSEQ software for about 17 patients, whereas a few other patients were processed with MiXCR and VDJtools. CDR3 nucleotide sequences shared between donor and recipient were removed because the origin of such sequences could not be assigned. To be classed as alloreactive, a clone needed at least 2-fold expansion over unstimulated cells and a minimum CFSE-low frequency of 0.002% (template counts) or 0.001% (read counts). Clones detected in sequenced pre-transplant spleen, lymph node, or MLR CFSE-low populations of the donor or recipient were defined as mappable. The cumulative frequency of alloreactive clones was calculated as a percentage of all sequences, weighted by copy number. TCRdb provides this immuneACCESS table in a form limited to in-frame rearrangements. Some clones are lacking; in checked studies, under half of them reflect an unresolved V gene, and why the rest are absent is not known. V and J calls and clone size come straight from that table; D and trimming were deduced from the DNA. This sample lists about 12,000 clones; roughly 93% were detected once. The ten most abundant clones make up approximately 4.7% of the sample.

The sequence came from a human patient who received an intestinal transplant, so some T cells may come from the graft donor. The source was PBMCs, collected around 1,000 days after intestinal transplantation. This receptor chain uses TRBV9 and TRBJ2-7; 9 bases in the middle match TRBD1. The nucleotide sequence reads as follows: TGTGCCAGCAGCGTAGGGGACAGGGCGTCCGAGCAGTACTTC. It encodes CASSVGDRASEQYF.